The TCR beta chain described here comes from a study of blood T cells in healthy people across ages. Then a second PCR, running roughly 7 to 11 cycles, was carried out with a sample-barcoded 5' primer and a J-beta primer mix. TCRdb reprocessed the 5' RACE reads via MiXCR and lists one record per CDR3 protein. Here the sample spans around 1,600,000 distinct CDR3 sequences, approximately 42% being singletons. Germline V lookup: CDR1 DFQATT, CDR2 SNEGSKA (reference sequence). This CDR3 contains 13 residues. The germline V and J ends were trimmed by 5 bases and 0 bases, with 8 bases remaining between them.

This TCR was sampled from a woman younger than 35 in good health. The chain joins TRBV20-1 to TRBJ1-3, with D perhaps matching TRBD1 (5 bases). The sample taken for sequencing was blood. The CDR3 loop reads CSAYRNSGNTIYF. CDR3 bases: TGCAGTGCTTACAGGAACTCTGGAAACACCATATATTTT.